This T cell receptor beta chain originates from a study of PD-L1 blockade in urothelial cancer. The time point here: pretreatment peripheral blood. Clones were sequenced by immunoSEQ multiplex PCR, and TCRdb holds only the in-frame ones, with some missing. The repertoire includes about 87,000 clones, roughly 89% of them detected once, and roughly 1.9% sits in the top ten. The CDR3 sequence is 15 residues long. Trimming took 6 bases from V and 3 from J; bases not matched to a gene: 4. CDR1 is WNHNN, CDR2 SYGVQD, per germline (reference sequence). The source material was PBMCs, sampled around atezolizumab (anti-PD-L1) treatment. The chain carries TRBV10-1 and TRBJ2-2; 10 nucleotides match TRBD1. The sequence was collected from a man between 60 and 75 years old with urothelial cancer. CDR3 sequence (DNA): TGCGCCAGCAGGGCCGGGACAGGGGACACCGGGGAGCTGTTTTTT. Encoded protein: CASRAGTGDTGELFF.